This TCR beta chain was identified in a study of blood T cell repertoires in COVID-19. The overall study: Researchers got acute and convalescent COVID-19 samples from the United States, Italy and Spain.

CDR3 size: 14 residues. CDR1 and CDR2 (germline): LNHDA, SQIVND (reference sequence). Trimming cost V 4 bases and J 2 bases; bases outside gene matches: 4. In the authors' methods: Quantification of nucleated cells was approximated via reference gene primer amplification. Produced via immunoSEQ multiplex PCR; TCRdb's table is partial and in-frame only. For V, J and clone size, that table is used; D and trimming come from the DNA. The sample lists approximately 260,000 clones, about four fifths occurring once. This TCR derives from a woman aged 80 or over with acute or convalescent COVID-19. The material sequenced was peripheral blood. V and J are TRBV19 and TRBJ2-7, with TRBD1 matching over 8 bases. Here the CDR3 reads CASSTGQATYEQYF. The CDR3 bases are TGTGCCAGTAGTACGGGACAGGCAACCTACGAGCAGTACTTC.